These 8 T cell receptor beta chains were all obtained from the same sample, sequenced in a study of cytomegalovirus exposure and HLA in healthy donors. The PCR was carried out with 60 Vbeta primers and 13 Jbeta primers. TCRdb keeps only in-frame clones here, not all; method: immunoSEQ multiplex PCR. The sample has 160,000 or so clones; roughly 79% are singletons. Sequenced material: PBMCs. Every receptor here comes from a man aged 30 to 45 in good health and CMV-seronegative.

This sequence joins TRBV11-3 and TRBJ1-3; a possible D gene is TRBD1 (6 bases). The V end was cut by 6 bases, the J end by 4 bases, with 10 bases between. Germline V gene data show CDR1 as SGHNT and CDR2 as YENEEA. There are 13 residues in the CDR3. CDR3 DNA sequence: TGTGCCAGCAGTTCCGGACAGGGAAACACCATATATTTT. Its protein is CASSSGQGNTIYF. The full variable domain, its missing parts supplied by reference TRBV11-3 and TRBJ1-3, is EAGVVQSPRYKIIEKKQPVAFWCNPISGHNTLYWYLQNLGQGPELLIRYENEEAVDDSQLPKDRFSAERLKGVDSTLKIQPAELGDSAVYLCASSSGQGNTIYFGEGSWLTVV.

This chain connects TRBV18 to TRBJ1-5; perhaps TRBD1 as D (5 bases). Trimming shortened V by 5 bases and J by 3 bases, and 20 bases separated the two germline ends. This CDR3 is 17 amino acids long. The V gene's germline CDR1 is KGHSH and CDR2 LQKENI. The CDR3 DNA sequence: TGTGCCAGCTCAAGGTCCGAAGCCAGGGATGACAATCAGCCCCAGCATTTT. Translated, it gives CASSRSEARDDNQPQHF. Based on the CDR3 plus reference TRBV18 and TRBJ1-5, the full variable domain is NAGVMQNPRHLVRRRGQEARLRCSPMKGHSHVYWYRQLPEEGLKFMVYLQKENIIDESGMPKERFSAEFPKEGPSILRIQQVVRGDSAAYFCASSRSEARDDNQPQHFGDGTRLSIL.

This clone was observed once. CDR3 bases: TGTGCCAGCAGTTTATCTATATCCTACGAGCAGTACTTC. Its translation is CASSLSISYEQYF. The chain recombines TRBV28 with TRBJ2-7; D unresolved. Per germline, CDR1 MDHEN and CDR2 SYDVKM. This CDR3 contains 13 residues. V shed 1 base and J shed 1 base, with 5 bases lying between them.

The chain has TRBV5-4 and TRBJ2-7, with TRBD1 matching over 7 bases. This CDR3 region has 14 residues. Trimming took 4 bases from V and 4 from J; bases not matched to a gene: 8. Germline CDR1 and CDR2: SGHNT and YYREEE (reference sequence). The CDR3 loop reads CASSPGGAGYEQYF. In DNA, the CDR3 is TGTGCCAGCAGCCCAGGGGGAGCAGGATACGAGCAGTACTTC.

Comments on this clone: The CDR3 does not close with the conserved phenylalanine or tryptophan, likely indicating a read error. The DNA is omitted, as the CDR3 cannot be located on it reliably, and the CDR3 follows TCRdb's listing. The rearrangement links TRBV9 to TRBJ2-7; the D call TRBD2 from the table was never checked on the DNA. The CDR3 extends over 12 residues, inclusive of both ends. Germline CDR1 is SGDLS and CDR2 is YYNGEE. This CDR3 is CASSVGTSRAPS.

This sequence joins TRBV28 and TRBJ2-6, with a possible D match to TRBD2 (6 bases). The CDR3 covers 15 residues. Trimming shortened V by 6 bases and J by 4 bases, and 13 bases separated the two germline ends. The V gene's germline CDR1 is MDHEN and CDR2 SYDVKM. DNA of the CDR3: TGTGCCAGCAGCCCCGAGGAGGGAGGGGCCAACGTCCTGACTTTC. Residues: CASSPEEGGANVLTF. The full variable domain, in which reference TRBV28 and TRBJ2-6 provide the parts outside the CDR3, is DVKVTQSSRYLVKRTGEKVFLECVQDMDHENMFWYRQDPGLGLRLIYFSYDVKMKEKGDIPEGYSVSREKKERFSLILESASTNQTSMYLCASSPEEGGANVLTFGAGSRLTVL.

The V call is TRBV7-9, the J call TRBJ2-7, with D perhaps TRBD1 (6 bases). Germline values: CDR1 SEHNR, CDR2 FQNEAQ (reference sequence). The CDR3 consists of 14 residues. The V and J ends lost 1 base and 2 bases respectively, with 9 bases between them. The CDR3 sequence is CASSLEGGPYEQYF. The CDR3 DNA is TGTGCCAGCAGCTTAGAAGGGGGACCCTACGAGCAGTACTTC.

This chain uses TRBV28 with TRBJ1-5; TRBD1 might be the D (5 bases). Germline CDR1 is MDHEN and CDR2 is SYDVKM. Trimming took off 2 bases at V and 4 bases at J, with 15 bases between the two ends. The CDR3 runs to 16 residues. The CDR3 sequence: CASSLNKGMINQPQHF. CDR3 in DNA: TGTGCCAGCAGTTTAAACAAGGGGATGATTAATCAGCCCCAGCATTTT.